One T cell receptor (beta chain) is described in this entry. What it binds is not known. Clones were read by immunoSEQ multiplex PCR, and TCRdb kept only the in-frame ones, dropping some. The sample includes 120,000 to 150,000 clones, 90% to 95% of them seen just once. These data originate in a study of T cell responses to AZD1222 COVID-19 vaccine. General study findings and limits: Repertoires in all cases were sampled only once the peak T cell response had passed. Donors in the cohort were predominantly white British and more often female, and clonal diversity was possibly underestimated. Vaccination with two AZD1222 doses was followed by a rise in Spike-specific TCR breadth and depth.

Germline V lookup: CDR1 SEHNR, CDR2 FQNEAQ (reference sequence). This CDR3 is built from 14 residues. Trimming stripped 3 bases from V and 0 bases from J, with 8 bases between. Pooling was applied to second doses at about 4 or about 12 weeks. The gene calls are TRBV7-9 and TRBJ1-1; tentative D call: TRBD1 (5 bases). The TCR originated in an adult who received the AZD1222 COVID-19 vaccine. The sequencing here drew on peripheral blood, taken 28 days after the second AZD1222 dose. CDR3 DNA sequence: TGTGCCAGCAGCTTGGGGGGGATGAACACTGAAGCTTTCTTT. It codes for CASSLGGMNTEAFF.